The 29 T cell receptor beta chains in this list originate from one sample, sequenced in a study of T-cell memory formation after mild COVID-19. TCRdb re-called the 5' RACE reads with MiXCR, one entry per CDR3 protein. This table has about 180,000 distinct CDR3 sequences, about a fifth appearing once. The specimen sequenced was PBMCs or a T cell subset sorted from them (not recorded which). The receptor source for this set is a young man who had mild COVID-19 (a few samples of this study predate the infection). Cell type and time point are not known.

This chain uses TRBV20-1 with TRBJ1-3; D possibly corresponds to TRBD1 (6 bases). Trimming removed 3 bases at V and 0 bases at J, with 12 bases between. Germline values: CDR1 DFQATT, CDR2 SNEGSKA (reference sequence). The length of the CDR3 is 15 residues. This chain's CDR3 is CSARGYRASGNTIYF. CDR3 coding DNA: TGCAGTGCTAGGGGGTACAGGGCCTCTGGAAACACCATATATTTT.

This clonotype was seen a few times. The chain links TRBV20-1 to TRBJ2-5; 7 nucleotides align to TRBD2. The CDR3 totals 15 residues. Germline loops: CDR1 DFQATT, CDR2 SNEGSKA (reference sequence). The J segment lost 0 bases and the V segment lost 4 bases, leaving 8 bases of the junction unmatched. CDR3 sequence reads: CSAIPRGTYQETQYF. The CDR3 DNA is TGCAGTGCTATCCCGCGGGGGACGTACCAAGAGACCCAGTACTTC.

The V gene is TRBV7-3, the J gene TRBJ1-1; tentatively, D is TRBD1 (5 bases). CDR1 SGHTA and CDR2 FQGTGA come from the germline V gene. Trimming pared 4 bases from V and 2 bases from J, leaving 8 bases between. The CDR3 sequence is 13 residues long. The chain's CDR3 is CASSYDSNTEAFF. CDR3 nucleotide sequence: TGTGCCAGCAGCTATGACAGTAACACTGAAGCTTTCTTT.

The chain links TRBV6-6 to TRBJ1-2; 8 positions match TRBD1. Per the germline V gene, CDR1 is MNHNY and CDR2 is SVGAGI (reference sequence). Germline trimming cut 7 bases from V and 7 bases from J; bases unmatched to any gene: 11. This CDR3 contains 14 residues. CDR3 nucleotide sequence: TGTGCCAGCAACGTAGAGACAGGGGCTCGTGGCTACACCTTC. This gives the protein CASNVETGARGYTF.

This clonotype has only a few counts. The chain is built from TRBV4-1 and TRBJ1-2; the D is unclear. The CDR3 is made up of 14 amino acids. Germline CDR1 is MGHRA and CDR2 is YSYEKL. V lost 0 bases and J lost 3, with 8 bases in between. For the CDR3, the DNA is TGCGCCAGCAGCCAAGAAAATTGGGACTATGGCTACACCTTC. It yields the protein CASSQENWDYGYTF.

This chain uses TRBV7-2 with TRBJ1-5, with 9 bases identical to TRBD1. The J segment lost 7 bases and the V segment lost 5 bases, leaving 6 bases of the junction unmatched. The CDR3 loop spans 14 amino acids. Per the germline V gene, CDR1 is SGHTA and CDR2 is FQGNSA. The CDR3 reads CASSRDRGEQPQHF. The CDR3 nucleotides read TGTGCCAGCAGCCGTGACAGGGGGGAGCAGCCCCAGCATTTT.

The rearrangement joins TRBV29-1 to TRBJ2-2; D remains unclear. This CDR3 has 12 amino acids. Germline V CDR1 and CDR2: SQVTM, ANQGSEA. Trimming shortened V by 4 bases and J by 6 bases, and 9 bases separated the two germline ends. The CDR3 bases are TGCAGCGTTGGAATAGACGCCGGGGAGCTGTTTTTT. This translates into CSVGIDAGELFF.

The chain employs TRBV7-9 and TRBJ2-3; the match to TRBD1 covers 7 bases. CDR1 SEHNR and CDR2 FQNEAQ come from the germline V gene (reference sequence). V lost 2 bases to trimming and J lost 8 bases; unmatched junction nucleotides: 10. The CDR3 is 15 amino acids. In nucleotides, the CDR3 is TGTGCCAGCAGCTTAACGGCAGGGGGATCGGGTACGCAGTATTTT. Amino acid sequence: CASSLTAGGSGTQYF.

The V and J genes are TRBV4-2 and TRBJ2-7; tentative D call: TRBD2 (6 bases). The CDR3 runs 19 residues. Germline CDR1 and CDR2: LGHNA and YNFKEQ. The germline V and J ends were trimmed by 4 bases and 3 bases, with 28 bases remaining between them. CDR3 loop: CASSRLTRFGGTWSYEQYF. The CDR3 DNA follows: TGTGCCAGCAGCCGCCTGACCCGTTTTGGCGGGACTTGGAGCTACGAGCAGTACTTC.

The rearrangement joins TRBV4-2 to TRBJ2-3; TRBD2 matches at 8 bases. There are 15 residues in the CDR3. CDR1 and CDR2 from the germline V gene are LGHNA and YNFKEQ. Unmatched junction bases numbered 3, after V lost 1 base and J lost 3 bases. CDR3 region: CASSQGGLGTDTQYF. The CDR3 DNA is TGTGCCAGCAGCCAAGGGGGACTAGGAACAGATACGCAGTATTTT.

The rearrangement uses TRBV10-2 and TRBJ1-5; 8 nucleotides align to TRBD1. Trimming at V came to 2 bases and at J to 5 bases, leaving 2 bases not matched to a gene. Germline CDR1 reads WSHSY; CDR2 reads SAAADI. This CDR3 comprises 14 residues. The CDR3 DNA reads as TGCGCCAGCAGTGAGGGCAGGGGGCATCAGCCCCAGCATTTT. Residues: CASSEGRGHQPQHF.

The rearrangement joins TRBV3-1 to TRBJ1-2; possibly TRBD1 for D (5 bases). V was clipped by 2 bases and J by 7 bases, with 14 bases between them. The CDR3 is 14 amino acids. Germline assignment: CDR1 LGHDT and CDR2 YNNKEL (reference sequence). The CDR3: CASSQRGATSGYTF. The CDR3 nucleotides are TGTGCCAGCAGCCAAAGAGGGGCCACGAGTGGCTACACCTTC.

This clonotype was counted at least ten times. This chain connects TRBV12-3 or TRBV12-4 to TRBJ2-5; D not resolved. The CDR3 loop spans 14 amino acids. Deletions cut 0 bases from V and 2 bases from J, with 7 bases between. The CDR3 region has the DNA TGTGCCAGCAGTTTAGCGGCAGCTCAAGAGACCCAGTACTTC. This encodes CASSLAAAQETQYF.

The rearrangement links TRBV7-3 to TRBJ2-2; D might be TRBD2 (5 bases). The CDR3 runs to 15 residues. The germline V and J ends were trimmed by 5 bases and 4 bases, with 14 bases remaining between them. Germline CDR1 SGHTA, CDR2 FQGTGA. The CDR3 DNA follows: TGTGCCAGCAGCCCCGGAACCGGAGGCACCGGGGAGCTGTTTTTT. This gives the protein CASSPGTGGTGELFF.

V is TRBV20-1 and J is TRBJ1-1; no firm D call. This CDR3 contains 13 residues. Per the germline V gene, CDR1 is DFQATT and CDR2 is SNEGSKA (reference sequence). Trimming removed 4 bases from V and 4 bases from J, with 13 bases in between. CDR3 region: CSAKVVRGTEAFF. Written as DNA, the CDR3 is TGCAGTGCTAAGGTCGTTCGGGGCACTGAAGCTTTCTTT.

This clonotype was seen more than once but under ten times. This sequence joins TRBV11-3 and TRBJ2-3; D gene uncertain. Deletions cut 3 bases from V and 6 bases from J, with 10 bases between. The CDR3 has 13 residues. Germline V gene lookup returns CDR1 SGHNT and CDR2 YENEEA. For the CDR3, the DNA is TGTGCCAGCAGCTTGAACCTGGCGGATACGCAGTATTTT. Translating gives CASSLNLADTQYF.

The V call is TRBV15, the J call TRBJ1-4; D gene uncertain. Germline values: CDR1 LNHNV, CDR2 YYDKDF (reference sequence). This CDR3 contains 15 residues. Trimming took 1 base from V and 0 from J, leaving 6 bases between them. CDR3 sequence: CATSRGTATNEKLFF. CDR3 coding DNA: TGTGCCACCAGCAGAGGGACTGCAACTAATGAAAAACTGTTTTTT.

This clonotype was seen at least ten times. This chain links TRBV6-1 with TRBJ2-7; no clear D. Trimming pared 7 bases from V and 2 bases from J, leaving 12 bases between. The CDR3 runs 13 residues. CDR1 MNHNS and CDR2 SASEGT come from the germline V gene. The DNA for the CDR3 is TGTGCCAGCAACAGCCCGGCCACCTACGAGCAGTACGTC. Protein product: CASNSPATYEQYV.

This clonotype was seen only a few times. The V gene is TRBV12-3 or TRBV12-4, the J gene TRBJ2-2; maybe TRBD1 (6 bases). The CDR3 length is 14 residues. V was shortened by 6 bases and J by 1 base, with 9 bases between the two germline ends. In DNA, the CDR3 is TGTGCCAGCAGGGCGACAGGGAACACCGGGGAGCTGTTTTTT. The encoded protein is CASRATGNTGELFF.

The chain uses TRBV5-6 and TRBJ2-2, with D perhaps TRBD1 (6 bases). Germline CDR1 SGHDT, CDR2 YYEEEE. The V end was cut by 0 bases, the J end by 6 bases, with 9 bases between. The CDR3 loop spans 14 amino acids. The CDR3 is CASSLEWTAGELFF. CDR3 DNA sequence: TGTGCCAGCAGCTTGGAGTGGACAGCCGGGGAGCTGTTTTTT.

A note on this clonotype: Since no conserved phenylalanine or tryptophan closes the CDR3, a read error is the likely cause. This rearrangement joins TRBV4-3 to TRBJ2-4; D is unresolved. The length of the CDR3 is 15 residues. Germline V lookup: CDR1 LGHNA, CDR2 YSLEER. The ends were cut back, 1 base at V and 3 bases at J, with 10 bases in the middle. CDR3 loop: CASSQVGQVKNIQYL. Here the CDR3 DNA reads TGCGCCAGCAGCCAAGTTGGGCAGGTCAAAAACATTCAGTACCTC.

The rearrangement uses TRBV7-6 and TRBJ2-1; no reliable D call. Germline V gene sequence: CDR1 SGHVS, CDR2 FNYEAQ. The ends were cut back, 7 bases at V and 4 bases at J, with 11 bases in the middle. The CDR3 runs 13 residues. CDR3 coding DNA: TGTGCCAGCACCTCCTACGGGTACAATGAGCAGTTCTTC. This sequence encodes CASTSYGYNEQFF. The whole variable domain, filled in from reference TRBV7-6 and TRBJ2-1, reads GAGVSQSPRYKVTKRGQDVALRCDPISGHVSLYWYRQALGQGPEFLTYFNYEAQQDKSGLPNDRFSAERPEGSISTLTIQRTEQRDSAMYRCASTSYGYNEQFFGPGTRLTVL.

This sequence joins TRBV2 and TRBJ1-1, with D perhaps TRBD1 (6 bases). The CDR3 spans 12 residues. The V gene lost 7 bases and the J gene lost 6 bases, with 12 bases spanning the gap. Germline CDR1 SNHLY, CDR2 FYNNEI. The CDR3 DNA follows: TGTGCCAGCAACTTGCAGGGGTCTGAAGCTTTCTTT. Encoded protein: CASNLQGSEAFF.

V usage is TRBV12-3 or TRBV12-4 and J usage is TRBJ2-1; 9 bases fit TRBD2. There are 15 residues in the CDR3. The J segment lost 8 bases and the V segment lost 5 bases, leaving 10 bases of the junction unmatched. CDR3 coding DNA: TGTGCCAGCAGTAGGCGGGGGGGCCTAATCGATGAGCAGTTCTTC. Its protein is CASSRRGGLIDEQFF.

V and J are TRBV7-2 and TRBJ1-2; no clear D gene. The germline V gene has CDR1 SGHTA and CDR2 FQGNSA. The CDR3 consists of 15 residues. V was pared by 0 bases and J by 2 bases, with 10 bases between. CDR3 DNA sequence: TGTGCCAGCAGCTTAGCCCCTGGCGGGAACTATGGCTACACCTTC. Its translation is CASSLAPGGNYGYTF.

The chain links TRBV9 to TRBJ2-1, with a tentative D call TRBD1 (5 bases). The CDR3 is 16 residues long. V was pared by 0 bases and J by 6 bases, with 16 bases between. Germline V gene data show CDR1 as SGDLS and CDR2 as YYNGEE. CDR3 nucleotides: TGTGCCAGCAGCGTAGCGGACCAGGGCTTAGGCAATGAGCAGTTCTTC. Residues: CASSVADQGLGNEQFF.

This clonotype was picked up one time. The gene calls are TRBV6-5 and TRBJ1-2; D remains unclear. Germline V gene sequence: CDR1 MNHEY, CDR2 SVGAGI. There are 12 residues in the CDR3. The V end was cut by 5 bases, the J end by 5 bases, with 9 bases between. The CDR3: CASSQPGYGYTF. The DNA for the CDR3 is TGTGCCAGCAGTCAGCCAGGTTATGGCTACACCTTC.

The sample holds many counts of this clonotype. J is TRBJ2-7 and V is TRBV29-1; a weak D match, TRBD1 (6 bases). The germline V and J ends were trimmed by 3 bases and 4 bases, with 10 bases remaining between them. Germline CDR1 SQVTM, CDR2 ANQGSEA. CDR3 length: 12 amino acids. The CDR3 coding sequence is TGCAGCGTTGAGAACAGGGATTACGAGCAGTACTTC. As protein: CSVENRDYEQYF.

There are a few counts of this clonotype. The chain uses TRBV4-2 and TRBJ1-2; no clear D gene. The CDR3 spans 14 residues. The V and J ends lost 0 bases and 4 bases respectively, with 9 bases between them. CDR1 is LGHNA and CDR2 is YNFKEQ in the germline V gene. The DNA for the CDR3 is TGTGCCAGCAGCCAAGACACTACTCCCTATGGCTACACCTTC. Encoded protein: CASSQDTTPYGYTF.